This T cell receptor (beta chain) came from a study of a mutant IDH1 vaccine in newly diagnosed glioma. The V gene lost 0 bases and the J gene lost 0 bases, with 10 bases spanning the gap. The CDR3 contains 16 residues. Germline V gene sequence: CDR1 SGDLS, CDR2 YYNGEE. Remarks on this clone: Its antigen remains unidentified.

The protocol was immunoSEQ multiplex PCR, while the TCRdb copy is restricted to in-frame clones and leaves out a portion. This sample has roughly 54,000 clones, with roughly 80% found just once. Time point indicated: week 35, safety follow-up. Doses comprised 300 ug of mutant IDH1 20-mer peptide each, plus topical imiquimod. V usage is TRBV9 and J usage is TRBJ1-3; D ambiguous. The source is a woman younger than 35 with glioma. The sequences come from PBMCs, collected from a glioma patient whose treatment included an IDH1 peptide vaccine. CDR3: CASSVAIGDSGNTIYF. DNA of the CDR3: TGTGCCAGCAGCGTAGCGATTGGGGACTCTGGAAACACCATATATTTT.